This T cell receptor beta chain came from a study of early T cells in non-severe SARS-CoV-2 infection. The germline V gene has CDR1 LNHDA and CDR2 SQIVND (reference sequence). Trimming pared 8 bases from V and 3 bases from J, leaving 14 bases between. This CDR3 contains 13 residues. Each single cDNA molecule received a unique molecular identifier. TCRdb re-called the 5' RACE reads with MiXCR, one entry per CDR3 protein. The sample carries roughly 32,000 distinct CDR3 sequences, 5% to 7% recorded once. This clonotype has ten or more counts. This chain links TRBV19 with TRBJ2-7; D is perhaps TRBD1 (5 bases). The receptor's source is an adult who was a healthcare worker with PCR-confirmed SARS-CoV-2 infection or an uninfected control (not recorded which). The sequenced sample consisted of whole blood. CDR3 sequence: CASSYGHGYEQYF. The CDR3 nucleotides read TGTGCCAGTTCCTACGGACACGGCTACGAGCAGTACTTC.